This TCR beta chain was sequenced in a study of low-dose radiotherapy and immunotherapy resistance in tumors. Background on the study: The fractionation for Cohort 1 was 0.5 Gy per fraction every 2 weeks, totaling 6.5 Gy.

Primers targeting TRAV and TRBV primed first-strand cDNA, covering alpha and beta chains. For amplifying TCRs, the PCR ran for 15 to 20 cycles with Phusion, which was used together with a constant-region primer and the adapter on the V primers. From the reads, TCRdb called clonotypes with MiXCR, one entry per CDR3 protein. Here the sample spans tens of thousands of distinct CDR3 sequences, approximately 26% being singletons. This clonotype was found many times. The V end was cut by 2 bases, the J end by 4 bases, with 8 bases between. This CDR3 region has 13 residues. The V gene's germline CDR1 is MNHEY and CDR2 SMNVEV (reference sequence). Time point of the sample: after trial treatment. Noted treatment: LDRT plus nivolumab, ipilimumab, low-dose cyclophosphamide and aspirin (RACIN trial). Patients with advanced, tumor-infiltrating lymphocyte-negative solid tumors were eligible.

The chain links TRBV27 to TRBJ1-2; D unclear. The starting material was PBMCs, obtained after low-dose radiotherapy plus immunotherapy. This receptor was obtained from a male donor with prostate cancer. The CDR3 DNA follows: TGTGCCAGCAGTTTACAGATAGGCTATGGCTACACCTTC. Translated: CASSLQIGYGYTF.